The clone carrying this TCR beta chain was detected only a few times. The length of the CDR3 is 14 residues. CDR1 is LNHDA, CDR2 SQIVND, per germline (reference sequence). The V segment lost 6 bases and the J segment 2 bases; nucleotides outside the gene matches: 6. The data derive from a study of blood T cell repertoires in COVID-19. Whole-study context: COVID-19 samples, acute and convalescent, were from the United States, Italy and Spain.

In the source study's methods: Reference gene primer amplification gave estimated nucleated cell counts. TCRdb's table, derived via immunoSEQ multiplex PCR, lists solely in-frame clones and lacks some. V and J calls and clone size are as listed in that table; D and trimming were resolved from the DNA. The sample lists about 230,000 clones; approximately 80% were seen once. The rearrangement links TRBV19 to TRBJ1-1, with TRBD1 matching over 7 bases. The clonotype was recovered from a man aged 40-49 years with acute or convalescent COVID-19. Material: peripheral blood. CDR3 sequence reads: CASRVGQINTEAFF. The CDR3 region has the DNA TGTGCCAGTAGGGTGGGACAGATAAACACTGAAGCTTTCTTT. The whole variable domain, filled in from reference TRBV19 and TRBJ1-1, reads DGGITQSPKYLFRKEGQNVTLSCEQNLNHDAMYWYRQDPGQGLRLIYYSQIVNDFQKGDIAEGYSVSREKKESFPLTVTSAQKNPTAFYLCASRVGQINTEAFFGQGTRLTVV.